This T cell receptor (beta chain) was documented in a study of breast tumors, draining lymph nodes, adjacent tissues. Overall study findings and caveats: Data only fit, rather than demonstrated, lymph node origin of most tumor T cells.

TCRdb itself ran the multiplex PCR reads through MiXCR, one entry per CDR3 protein. The sample holds approximately 130,000 distinct CDR3 sequences, around 21% seen once. Axillary draining lymph nodes of breast cancer patients supplied the node samples. This clonotype was counted ten times or more. Its matching antigen is unknown. The sequence came from a female donor with breast cancer. Some clones in this sample may be carry-over from other donors' samples. The sequenced sample was axillary lymph node tissue.

The CDR3 DNA is TGTGCCATTGGGGGGAGGTCCTACAATGAGCAGTTCTTC. Amino acid sequence: CAIGGRSYNEQFF. The rearrangement joins TRBV10-3 to TRBJ2-1, with D perhaps matching TRBD2 (6 bases). The germline V gene encodes CDR1 ENHRY and CDR2 SYGVKD. V lost 9 bases, J lost 1 base, and 10 bases lay in between. The CDR3 has 13 amino acids.